Sequencing of this TCR beta chain was carried out in a study of vaccination and CD4 T cells after COVID-19. Turning to the study itself: Sampling that followed vaccination took place a median about 70 days after dose two, within a range of 14 to 241.

With the Oncomine TCR Beta short-read assay, DNA from cultured CD4+ T cells was sequenced. MiXCR, applied by TCRdb to the PCR reads, yields one record per CDR3 protein. Seen here are tens of thousands of distinct CDR3 sequences, 40% to 55% observed once, and the top ten hold 28%. CDR3 length: 14 residues. Looked up from germline, CDR1 is WNHNN and CDR2 is SYGVQD (reference sequence). V lost 4 bases and J 1 base, leaving 10 bases between the germline ends. The table lists this clonotype with a few counts. Antigen specificity is unknown. Treatment indicated: approximately 9-day PBMC culture with coronavirus spike peptide pools or control peptides (ViraFEST assay).

This chain joins TRBV10-1 and TRBJ1-1; D is perhaps TRBD1 (5 bases). The clonotype comes from a human donor who received a COVID-19 vaccine. The sample in question was CD4+ T cells from blood, cultured in vitro, obtained before SARS-CoV-2 vaccination. The CDR3 nucleotides read TGCGCCAGCAGTGGGGGACCGAAGAACACTGAAGCTTTCTTT. Encoded protein: CASSGGPKNTEAFF.